The rows below give T cell receptor beta chains drawn from one sample of a study of cytomegalovirus exposure and HLA in healthy donors. Generated by immunoSEQ multiplex PCR, the TCRdb table keeps only in-frame clones and is missing some. The data hold 65,000 to 95,000 clones, with 65% to 80% observed a single time. The sample taken for sequencing was PBMCs. Receptor source: a human donor in good health. Both conserved end residues are part of each CDR3. D genes are given only for firm matches. Not all rows give a size; the values are once, few, many and, for expanded clones, a class.

>NA|12|TRBJ2-1|TRBD2|TRBV29-1
TGCAGCGTCGAAGGACTAGCGAATGAGCAGTTCTTC
CSVEGLANEQFF
>NA|13|TRBJ1-2|TRBD1|TRBV19
TGTGCCAGTACGTTCGGGACAGCCTATGGCTACACCTTC
CASTFGTAYGYTF
>NA|15|TRBJ1-2|NA|TRBV4-1
TGCGCCAGCAGCCAAAGGACAGCTACTCCTGATGGCTACACCTTC
CASSQRTATPDGYTF
>NA|14|TRBJ1-2|NA|TRBV6-4
TGTGCCAGCAGTGACGGAGGGACCAACTATGGCTACACCTTC
CASSDGGTNYGYTF
>NA|11|TRBJ1-2|NA|TRBV6-5
TGTGCCACACAACAGGGAGACGGCTACACCTTC
CATQQGDGYTF
>NA|14|TRBJ2-7|TRBD2|TRBV27
TGTGCCAGCAGGAACCTAGCGGGGGCTGAGGAGCAGTACTTC
CASRNLAGAEEQYF
>NA|15|TRBJ1-1|TRBD1|TRBV15
TGTGCCACCAGCAGAGTCGGACAGGGCTACGCTGAAGCTTTCTTT
CATSRVGQGYAEAFF
>NA|16|TRBJ2-2|TRBD1|TRBV23-1
TGCGCCAGCAGTCATCGAGGACAGGGGGCCAACGGGGAGCTGTTTTTT
CASSHRGQGANGELFF
>once|13|TRBJ1-2|TRBD1|TRBV30
TGTGCCTGGAGTGTAGGGACAGGGTGTGGCTACACCTTC
CAWSVGTGCGYTF
>NA|14|TRBJ1-2|NA|TRBV7-2
TGTGCCAGCAGCTTAGAAGCGGCAAACTATGGCTACACCTTC
CASSLEAANYGYTF
>NA|13|TRBJ1-2|NA|TRBV7-2
TGTGCCAGCAGCGTTAGTACGTTCTATGGCTACACCTTC
CASSVSTFYGYTF
>NA|17|TRBJ2-1|TRBD2|TRBV2
TGTGCCAGCACGGGACATAAGACTAGCGGGGCCTACAATGAGCAGTTCTTC
CASTGHKTSGAYNEQFF
>once|14|TRBJ1-2|TRBD1|TRBV27
TGTGCCAGCCAAGCACAGGGGGCCCGTTATGGCTACACCTTC
CASQAQGARYGYTF
>NA|13|TRBJ2-5|TRBD1|TRBV5-1
TGCGCCAGCAGTTTGACAGGGGGAGAGACCCAGTACTTC
CASSLTGGETQYF
>NA|15|TRBJ1-1|NA|TRBV19
TGTGCCAGTAGTATAGGGGGCAGGCTGGCCACTGAAGCTTTCTTT
CASSIGGRLATEAFF
>NA|15|TRBJ1-5|TRBD1|TRBV19
TGTGCCAGTATTCCGGGACAGGGGGCCGGTCAGCCCCAGCATTTT
CASIPGQGAGQPQHF
>once|16|TRBJ2-1|TRBD2|TRBV7-9
TGTGCCAGCAGCTTAGCGTTAGCGGGGGCCCACAATGAGCAGTTCTTC
CASSLALAGAHNEQFF
>NA|14|TRBJ1-2|NA|TRBV10-2
TGCGCCAGCAGGGCCGCGACAGGAACTTATGGCTACCCCTTC
CASRAATGTYGYPF
>NA|14|TRBJ2-2|NA|TRBV5-1
TGCGCCAGCAGCTACCAAGAGGCCGCCGGGGAGCTGTTTTTT
CASSYQEAAGELFF
>NA|15|TRBJ2-2|TRBD2|TRBV6-5
TGTGCCAGCAGCTCCCCGGGGGGGCACACCGGGGAGCTGTTTTTT
CASSSPGGHTGELFF
>NA|17|TRBJ1-2|NA|TRBV4-2
TGTGCCAGCAGCCAAGCCGGGAGAGTTGAAGCATTTTATGGCTACACCTTC
CASSQAGRVEAFYGYTF
>once|16|TRBJ2-3|TRBD2|TRBV7-2
TGTGCCAGCAGCTTATCCGGGACTACGTCCACAGATACGCAGTATTTT
CASSLSGTTSTDTQYF
>NA|14|TRBJ1-2|NA|TRBV6-6
TGTGCCAGCAGTCCGCCTGGACAGAGCTATGGCTACACCTTC
CASSPPGQSYGYTF
>NA|15|TRBJ2-5|TRBD2|TRBV18
TGTGCCAGCTCATCACGGCTAGCGGGGGAAGAGACCCAGTACTTC
CASSSRLAGEETQYF
>NA|17|TRBJ1-6|NA|TRBV5-1
TGCGCCAGCAGCTCCACAGGGACGCGGCCTGGGAATTCACCCCTCCACTTT
CASSSTGTRPGNSPLHF
>NA|14|TRBJ2-7|NA|TRBV13
TGTGCCAGCAGCACCCGGGGCAGGGGCTACGAGCAGTACTTC
CASSTRGRGYEQYF
>once|17|TRBJ2-3|TRBD1|TRBV7-9
TGTGCCAGCAGCCCCACGAAGGACAGGGAGAGGACAGATACGCAGTATTTT
CASSPTKDRERTDTQYF
>NA|15|TRBJ1-5|TRBD1|TRBV27
TGTGCCAGCAGTTTATTCAGGGGGAATAATCAGCCCCAGCATTTT
CASSLFRGNNQPQHF
>NA|14|TRBJ2-7|NA|TRBV2
TGTGCCAGCAGTGAGCAGGGGACGGGGTACGAGCAGTACTTC
CASSEQGTGYEQYF
>NA|14|TRBJ2-7|TRBD2|TRBV7-9
TGTGCCAGCAGCCCAGCCCGGGGGGGCCGCGAGCAGTACTTC
CASSPARGGREQYF
>NA|15|TRBJ1-2|TRBD1|TRBV2
TGTGCCAGCATTTCCCAAGAAAGGACAGGGCGAGGCTACCCCTTC
CASISQERTGRGYPF
>NA|15|TRBJ2-5|TRBD2|TRBV5-4
TGTGCCAGCAGCCCCCGTAGCGGGTGGCAGGAGACCCAGTACTTC
CASSPRSGWQETQYF
>NA|16|TRBJ1-2|TRBD1|TRBV7-8
TGTGCCAGCAGCTTAGGGGACAGGGCAGAACCCTATGGCTACACCTTC
CASSLGDRAEPYGYTF
>once|14|TRBJ2-2|TRBD1|TRBV6-5
TGTGCCAGCAGACCCAGGGGGTCGGACGGGGAGCTGTTTTTT
CASRPRGSDGELFF
>NA|17|TRBJ2-2|TRBD2|TRBV5-1
TGCGCCAGCAGCCCGGGACTAGCGGGGGGGCTGGCCGGGGAGCTGTTTTTT
CASSPGLAGGLAGELFF
>NA|14|TRBJ1-1|NA|TRBV4-1
TGCGCCAGCAGCCAAAGCCTGACAGGCACTGAAGCTTTCTTT
CASSQSLTGTEAFF
>NA|17|TRBJ1-6|NA|TRBV9
TGTGCCAGCAGCGTGGGAGGGACGAGCTCCTATAATTCACCCCTCCACTTT
CASSVGGTSSYNSPLHF
>NA|14|TRBJ2-3|NA|TRBV5-1
TGCGCCAGCAGCTTGGTCGCTGGGCCAGATACGCAGTATTTT
CASSLVAGPDTQYF
>NA|14|TRBJ2-5|TRBD1|TRBV13
TGTGCCAGCAGCTATGACAGGGACCAAGAGACCCAGTACTTC
CASSYDRDQETQYF
>NA|17|TRBJ1-1|TRBD1|TRBV7-6
TGTGCCAGCAGCTTAGCTGCGGGGGGGACAGTCAACACTGAAGCTTTCTTT
CASSLAAGGTVNTEAFF
>once|15|TRBJ1-1|TRBD1|TRBV5-6
TGTGCCAGCAGCTCGCCCGGGACAGGGGGCACTGAAGCTTTCTTT
CASSSPGTGGTEAFF
>NA|13|TRBJ1-3|NA|TRBV13
TGTGCCAGCAGCTTAGGTCGGGGAAACACCATATATTTT
CASSLGRGNTIYF
>NA|14|TRBJ2-7|TRBD1|TRBV5-1
TGCGCCAGCAGCTTTCGGACAGGATCCTACGAGCAGTACTTC
CASSFRTGSYEQYF
>NA|14|TRBJ1-6|NA|TRBV5-1
TGCGCCAGCAGCTTTGAGGGCAATAATTCACCCCTCAACTTT
CASSFEGNNSPLNF
>NA|16|TRBJ2-7|TRBD1|TRBV19
TGTGCCAGTAGTATATCACAGGGGGTCCCCTCCTACGAGCAGTACTTC
CASSISQGVPSYEQYF
>NA|14|TRBJ2-5|TRBD2|TRBV9
TGTGCCAGCAGCGACCCAGCGGGGGGGTTGACCCAGTACTTC
CASSDPAGGLTQYF
>NA|17|TRBJ2-3|TRBD2|TRBV19
TGTGCCAGTAGTATCAGCGGGGGGGCCGCTAGCACAGATACGCAGTATTTT
CASSISGGAASTDTQYF
>NA|15|TRBJ1-2|TRBD1|TRBV2
TGTGCCAGCAGACCGGGGGACAGGGAACGTGGTGGCTACACCTTC
CASRPGDRERGGYTF
>NA|15|TRBJ1-1|NA|TRBV6-5
TGTGCCAGCAGTTTTGATCCATTTACAGGGTCTGAAGCTTTCTTT
CASSFDPFTGSEAFF
>few|15|TRBJ1-2|NA|TRBV5-1
TGCGCCAGCAGGTCTTCTCCGGGTCAAGCCTATGGCTACACCTTC
CASRSSPGQAYGYTF
>once|16|TRBJ1-1|TRBD1|TRBV7-9
TGTGCCAGCAGCCCGTGGACAGGGGGGGAAGACACTGAAGCTTTCTTT
CASSPWTGGEDTEAFF
>NA|16|TRBJ2-1|NA|TRBV4-3
TGCGCCAGCAGCCATTCCCCGGGGGATCTCGACAATGAGCAGTTCTTC
CASSHSPGDLDNEQFF
>NA|14|TRBJ1-6|TRBD1|TRBV6-5
TGTGCCAGCAGCCGGGACAGGGAGTTTTCACCCCTCCACTTT
CASSRDREFSPLHF
>few|14|TRBJ2-1|NA|TRBV25-1
TGTGCCAGCAGTGAACAGGCCGCGATTAATGAGCAGTTCTTC
CASSEQAAINEQFF
>NA|13|TRBJ1-5|NA|TRBV2
TGTGCCAGCAGTGCAGGGTCCAATCAGCCCCAGCATTTT
CASSAGSNQPQHF
>NA|15|TRBJ1-4|TRBD1|TRBV27
TGTGCCAGCAGTTTAGGGAACAGGGGGTCTGAAAAACTGTTTTTT
CASSLGNRGSEKLFF